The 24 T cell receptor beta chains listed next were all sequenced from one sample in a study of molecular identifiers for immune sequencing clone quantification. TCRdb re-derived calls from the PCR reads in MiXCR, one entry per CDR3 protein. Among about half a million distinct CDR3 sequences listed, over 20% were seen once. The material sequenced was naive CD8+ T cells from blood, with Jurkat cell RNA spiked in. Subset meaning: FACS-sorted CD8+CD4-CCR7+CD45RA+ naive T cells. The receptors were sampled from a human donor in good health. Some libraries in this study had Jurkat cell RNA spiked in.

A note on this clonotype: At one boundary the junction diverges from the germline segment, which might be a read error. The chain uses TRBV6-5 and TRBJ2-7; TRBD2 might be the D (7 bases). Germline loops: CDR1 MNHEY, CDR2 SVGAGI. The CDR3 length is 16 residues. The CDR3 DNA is TGTGCCAGCAGTTACGGGGGGGGGGGCAGCTCCTGCGAGCAGTACTTC. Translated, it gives CASSYGGGGSSCEQYF.

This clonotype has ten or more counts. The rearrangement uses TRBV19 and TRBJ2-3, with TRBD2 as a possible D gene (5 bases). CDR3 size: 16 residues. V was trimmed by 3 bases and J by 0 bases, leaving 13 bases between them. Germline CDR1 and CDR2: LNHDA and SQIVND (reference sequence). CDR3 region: CASSIGRRASTDTQYF. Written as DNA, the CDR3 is TGTGCCAGTAGTATTGGACGGCGGGCTAGCACAGATACGCAGTATTTT.

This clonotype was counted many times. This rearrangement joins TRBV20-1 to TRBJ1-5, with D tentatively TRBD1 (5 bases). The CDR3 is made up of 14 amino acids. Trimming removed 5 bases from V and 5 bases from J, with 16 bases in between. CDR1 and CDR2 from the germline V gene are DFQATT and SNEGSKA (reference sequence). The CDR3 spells CSAPTQGRYQPQHF. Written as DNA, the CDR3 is TGCAGTGCTCCGACCCAGGGAAGGTATCAGCCCCAGCATTTT.

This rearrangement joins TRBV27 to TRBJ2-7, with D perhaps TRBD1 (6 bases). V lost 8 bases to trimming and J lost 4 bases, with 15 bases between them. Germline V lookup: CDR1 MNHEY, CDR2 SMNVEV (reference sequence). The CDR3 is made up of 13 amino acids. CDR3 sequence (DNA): TGTGCCAGCCAAACGGGCAGGGGTTACGAGCAGTACTTC. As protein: CASQTGRGYEQYF.

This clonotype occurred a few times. CDR3 sequence reads: CASSDGTSGLYNEQFF. In nucleotides, the CDR3 is TGTGCCAGCAGTGACGGGACTAGCGGCCTCTACAATGAGCAGTTCTTC. V and J are TRBV27 and TRBJ2-1, with 11 positions matching TRBD2. Germline V gives CDR1 MNHEY, CDR2 SMNVEV (reference sequence). The CDR3 is 16 amino acids. V shed 5 bases and J 3 bases; nucleotides not matched to a gene: 6.

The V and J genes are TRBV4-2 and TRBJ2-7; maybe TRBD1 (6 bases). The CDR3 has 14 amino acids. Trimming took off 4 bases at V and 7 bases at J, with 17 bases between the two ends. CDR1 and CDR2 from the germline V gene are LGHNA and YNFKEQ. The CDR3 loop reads CASSPGAPPREQYF. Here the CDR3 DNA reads TGTGCCAGCAGCCCAGGGGCCCCACCGAGGGAGCAGTACTTC.

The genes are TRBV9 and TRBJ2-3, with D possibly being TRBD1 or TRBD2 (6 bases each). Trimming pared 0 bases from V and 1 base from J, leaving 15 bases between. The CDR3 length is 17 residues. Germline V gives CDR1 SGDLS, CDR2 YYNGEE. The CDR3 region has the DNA TGTGCCAGCAGCGTAGGACGGGGGCTCGGCGGCACAGATACGCAGTATTTT. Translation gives CASSVGRGLGGTDTQYF.

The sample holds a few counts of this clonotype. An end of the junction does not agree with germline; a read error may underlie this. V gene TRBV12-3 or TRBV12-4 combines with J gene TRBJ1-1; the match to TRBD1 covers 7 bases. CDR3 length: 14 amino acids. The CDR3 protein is CASTLGQVNTEAFF. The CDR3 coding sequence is TGTGCCAGCACTTTAGGACAGGTCAACACTGAAGCTTTCTTT.

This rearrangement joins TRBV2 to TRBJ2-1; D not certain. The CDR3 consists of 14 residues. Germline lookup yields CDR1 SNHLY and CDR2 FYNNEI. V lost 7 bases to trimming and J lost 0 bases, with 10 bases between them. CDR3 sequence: CASTDLSSYNEQFF. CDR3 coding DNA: TGTGCCAGCACCGATTTAAGCTCCTACAATGAGCAGTTCTTC.

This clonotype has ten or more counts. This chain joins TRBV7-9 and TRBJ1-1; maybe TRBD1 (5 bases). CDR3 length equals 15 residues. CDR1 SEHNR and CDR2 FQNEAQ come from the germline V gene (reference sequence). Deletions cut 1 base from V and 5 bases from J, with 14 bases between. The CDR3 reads CASSLDLGEETEAFF. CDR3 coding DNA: TGTGCCAGCAGCTTAGATTTAGGGGAAGAGACTGAAGCTTTCTTT.

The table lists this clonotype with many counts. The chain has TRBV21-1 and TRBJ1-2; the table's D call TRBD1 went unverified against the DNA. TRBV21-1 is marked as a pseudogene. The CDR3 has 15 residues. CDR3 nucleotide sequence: TGTGCCAGCAGCAAAGCGCTGGGGACAGACTATGGCTACACCTTC. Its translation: CASSKALGTDYGYTF.

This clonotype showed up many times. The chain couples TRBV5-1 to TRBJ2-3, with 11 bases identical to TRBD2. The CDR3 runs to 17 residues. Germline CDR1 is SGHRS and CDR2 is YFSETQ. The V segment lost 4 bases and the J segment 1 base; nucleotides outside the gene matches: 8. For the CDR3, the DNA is TGCGCCAGCAGCCCCAATCCGACTAGCGGGGGCACAGATACGCAGTATTTT. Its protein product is CASSPNPTSGGTDTQYF.

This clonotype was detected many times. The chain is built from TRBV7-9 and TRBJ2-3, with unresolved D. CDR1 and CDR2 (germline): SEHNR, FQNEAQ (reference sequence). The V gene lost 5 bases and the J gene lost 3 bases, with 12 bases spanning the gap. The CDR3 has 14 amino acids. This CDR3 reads CASSGSWSTDTQYF. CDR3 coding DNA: TGTGCCAGCAGCGGTAGTTGGTCAACAGATACGCAGTATTTT.

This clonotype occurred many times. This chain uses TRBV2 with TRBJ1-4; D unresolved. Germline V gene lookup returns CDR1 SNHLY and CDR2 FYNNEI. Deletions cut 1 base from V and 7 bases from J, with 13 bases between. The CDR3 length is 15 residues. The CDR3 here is CASSEGRAMSEKLFF. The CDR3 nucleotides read TGTGCCAGCAGTGAAGGAAGGGCAATGAGTGAAAAACTGTTTTTT.

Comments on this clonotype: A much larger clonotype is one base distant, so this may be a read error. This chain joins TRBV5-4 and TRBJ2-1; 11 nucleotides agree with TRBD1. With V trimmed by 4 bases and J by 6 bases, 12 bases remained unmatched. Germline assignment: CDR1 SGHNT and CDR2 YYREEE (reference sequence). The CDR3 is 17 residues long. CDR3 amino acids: CASSVGQGAVGGNEQFF. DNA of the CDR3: TGTGCCAGCAGCGTAGGACAGGGGGCGGTTGGAGGCAATGAGCAGTTCTTC. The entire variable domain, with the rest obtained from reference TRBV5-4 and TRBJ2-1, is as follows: ETGVTQSPTHLIKTRGQQVTLRCSSQSGHNTVSWYQQALGQGPQFIFQYYREEENGRGNFPPRFSGLQFPNYSSELNVNALELDDSALYLCASSVGQGAVGGNEQFFGPGTRLTVL.

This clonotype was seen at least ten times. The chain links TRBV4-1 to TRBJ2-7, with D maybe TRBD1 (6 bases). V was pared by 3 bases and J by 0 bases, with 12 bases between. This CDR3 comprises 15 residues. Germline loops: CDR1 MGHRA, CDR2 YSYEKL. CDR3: CASSHFRGSSYEQYF. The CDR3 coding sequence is TGCGCCAGCAGCCACTTCAGGGGTAGCTCCTACGAGCAGTACTTC.

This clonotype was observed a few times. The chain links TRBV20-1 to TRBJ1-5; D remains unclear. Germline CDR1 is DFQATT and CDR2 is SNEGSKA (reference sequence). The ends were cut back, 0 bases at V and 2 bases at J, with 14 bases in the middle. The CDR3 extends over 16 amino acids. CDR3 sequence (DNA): TGCAGTGCTAGAGATTATAAGTCCAGCGGCAATCAGCCCCAGCATTTT. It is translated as CSARDYKSSGNQPQHF.

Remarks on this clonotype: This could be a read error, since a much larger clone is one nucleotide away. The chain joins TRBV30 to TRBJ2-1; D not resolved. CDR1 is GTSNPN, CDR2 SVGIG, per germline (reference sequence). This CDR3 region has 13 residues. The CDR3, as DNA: TGTGCCTGGAGTGTGGACCAATACAATGGGCAGTTCTTC. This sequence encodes CAWSVDQYNGQFF.

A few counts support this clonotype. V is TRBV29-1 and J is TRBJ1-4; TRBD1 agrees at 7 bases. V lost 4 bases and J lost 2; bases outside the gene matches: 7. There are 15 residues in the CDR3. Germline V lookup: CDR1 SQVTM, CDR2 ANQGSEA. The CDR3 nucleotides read TGCAGCGTTGTAGGAGGGGGCCCCACTAATGAAAAACTGTTTTTT. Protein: CSVVGGGPTNEKLFF.

The CDR3 here is CASSLQGSSEQYF. The CDR3 DNA is TGTGCCAGCAGCTTACAGGGGTCCAGCGAGCAGTACTTC. The chain carries TRBV13 and TRBJ2-7, with D perhaps matching TRBD1 (6 bases). With 2 bases removed from V and 6 bases from J, the gap between germline ends came to 11 bases. Germline V gene data show CDR1 as PRHDT and CDR2 as FYEKMQ (reference sequence). The CDR3 length is 13 residues.

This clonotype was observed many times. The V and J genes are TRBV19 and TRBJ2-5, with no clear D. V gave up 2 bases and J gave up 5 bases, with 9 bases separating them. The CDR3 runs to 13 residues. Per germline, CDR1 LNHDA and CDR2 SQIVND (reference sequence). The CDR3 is CASSISSYETQYF. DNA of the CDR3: TGTGCCAGTAGTATATCCAGCTATGAGACCCAGTACTTC.

CDR3 residues: CASSESSSLEQYF. The CDR3 nucleotides are TGCGCCAGCAGTGAGTCGTCGTCCCTCGAGCAGTACTTC. This chain connects TRBV10-1 to TRBJ2-7; D remains ambiguous. The CDR3 length is 13 residues. CDR1 is WNHNN and CDR2 is SYGVQD in the germline V gene (reference sequence). V shed 0 bases and J shed 6 bases, with 9 bases lying between them.

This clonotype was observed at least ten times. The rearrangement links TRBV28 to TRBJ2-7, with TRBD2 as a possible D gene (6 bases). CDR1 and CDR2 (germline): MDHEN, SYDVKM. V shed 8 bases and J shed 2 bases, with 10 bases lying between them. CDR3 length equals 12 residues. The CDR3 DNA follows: TGTGCCAGCGGCGGAGGGACCTACGAGCAGTACTTC. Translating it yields CASGGGTYEQYF.

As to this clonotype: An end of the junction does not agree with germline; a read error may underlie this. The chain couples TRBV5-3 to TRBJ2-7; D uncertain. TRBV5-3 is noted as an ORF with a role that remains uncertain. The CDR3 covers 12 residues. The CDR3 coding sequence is TGCGTCAGCAGCTCTATTAATTACGAGCAGTACTTC. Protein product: CVSSSINYEQYF.